This TCR beta chain was profiled in a study of blood T cell repertoires in COVID-19. About the research overall: Sources were T cells, B-cell-depleted T cells, or PBMCs; the material itself was cDNA or gDNA.

Trimming removed 2 bases at V and 4 bases at J, with 20 bases between. The CDR3 runs to 17 residues. Germline V gene data show CDR1 as SGHAT and CDR2 as FQNNGV. Profiling relied on immunoSEQ multiplex PCR, and the TCRdb table lists in-frame clones only, not all of them. This sample has approximately 50,000 clones, with about 82% found just once. In its sample, this clone was seen a few times. The sequence came from an elderly woman with acute or convalescent COVID-19. The sequenced material came from peripheral blood. V and J are TRBV11-2 and TRBJ1-2; no clear D. The CDR3 region has the DNA TGTGCCAGCAGCTTAACCATCGGAGCGGGCGCGGGCTATGGCTACACCTTC. This codes for CASSLTIGAGAGYGYTF. Filled out from reference TRBV11-2 and TRBJ1-2, the complete variable domain reads EAGVAQSPRYKIIEKRQSVAFWCNPISGHATLYWYQQILGQGPKLLIQFQNNGVVDDSQLPKDRFSAERLKGVDSTLKIQPAKLEDSAVYLCASSLTIGAGAGYGYTFGSGTRLTVV.